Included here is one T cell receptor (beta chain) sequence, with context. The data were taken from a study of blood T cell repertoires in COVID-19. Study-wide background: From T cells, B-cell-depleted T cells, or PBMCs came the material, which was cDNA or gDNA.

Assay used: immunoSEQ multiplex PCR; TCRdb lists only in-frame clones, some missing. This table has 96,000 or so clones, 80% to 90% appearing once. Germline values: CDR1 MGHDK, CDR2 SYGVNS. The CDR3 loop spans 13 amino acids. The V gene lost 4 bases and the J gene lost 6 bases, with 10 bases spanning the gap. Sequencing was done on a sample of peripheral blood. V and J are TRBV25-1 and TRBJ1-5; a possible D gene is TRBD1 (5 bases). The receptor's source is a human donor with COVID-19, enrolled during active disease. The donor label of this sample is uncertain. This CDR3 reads CASSGQYGQPQHF. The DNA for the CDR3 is TGTGCCAGCAGTGGACAGTACGGTCAGCCCCAGCATTTT. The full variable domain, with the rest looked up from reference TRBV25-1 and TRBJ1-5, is EADIYQTPRYLVIGTGKKITLECSQTMGHDKMYWYQQDPGMELHLIHYSYGVNSTEKGDLSSESTVSRIRTEHFPLTLESARPSHTSQYLCASSGQYGQPQHFGDGTRLSIL.